This T cell receptor (beta chain) was recovered during a study of molecular identifiers for immune sequencing clone quantification (dated by TCRdb to between 2017 and 2018). In terms of the full investigation: For a replicate experiment, RNA from around 18,000 or 91,000 naive CD8 T cells was divided into five aliquots, and four of the five aliquots were sequenced. The study was a methods study using CD8 T cells to benchmark molecular-identifier clustering-based TCR repertoire sequencing (MIDCIRS) and TCR RNA copy counting. Study-wide findings and limitations: When barcode sub-clustering was omitted, TCR diversity was inflated by chimeric consensus sequences, with chimeras reaching as high as 47%. The sizes of highly expanded clones could end up underestimated when identical TCR molecules share a barcode. The naive libraries included spiked-in Jurkat TCR RNA (fewer than 11 copies' worth), and this Jurkat TCR RNA is not part of the donor repertoire. Modeling indicated approximately 3.2 TCR RNA copies recovered per cell, compared with about 10 by digital PCR, which implies a capture efficiency of approximately 31%. Spiked-in Jurkat TCR RNA equal to a single cell's worth was reported to be detectable even within 1,200,000 naive CD8 T cells. In CMV-specific effector cells, over 99% of molecules were held by clones above 20 RNA copies, whereas under 1% of molecules were held by such clones in naive cells.

The method was PCR. TCRdb names NextSeq 500 as the instrument used. Bulk TCR libraries were made following a previously described method, with the TCR primers given in Table S5. Total RNA was purified with the Qiagen AllPrep DNA/RNA kit. Before any analysis, reads coming from multiple sequencing runs of the same library were combined into one pool. As for the original processing: Reads were retained only if an exact TCR constant sequence was present, and the retained reads were trimmed to 150 nt and grouped according to their 12-nt molecular barcodes. Reads in each barcode group were sub-clustered using a 15% Levenshtein threshold, and a quality-weighted consensus sequence was built for each RNA molecule. Non-functional sequences were filtered out, along with any lower-count sequence sitting one edit away from another sequence. Barcode sub-clusters with fewer than 20% of the maximum read count were removed, based on fitting two negative binomial distributions. TCRdb's own reprocessing of the public reads used fastp at Q25 and MiXCR and kept productive beta chains. Merged by CDR3 protein, the rows form single entries marked with the most common genes and DNA. None of the V and J calls come from the authors' own analysis; TCRdb made them. Here the sample has more than 450,000 distinct CDR3 sequences; less than 30% occur a single time. Together, the top ten hold around 0.8% of the sample.

The CDR3 starts with the cysteine, ends with the phenylalanine, and has 14 residues. Only the CDR3 portion is preserved as DNA: 42 bases, with reading frame beginning at the first base. The germline V gene (reference sequence) gives CDR1 as SEHNR and CDR2 as FQNEAQ. With regard to this clonotype: Its antigen is still unknown. Mismatch with germline at one junction end may stem from a read error.

Naive CD8 T cell libraries were made from 20,000 to 1,000,000 sorted cells using 10%, 30% or 50% of purified RNA. Naive CD8 T cells, defined as CD8+CD4-CCR7+CD45RA+, were FACS-sorted into RLT Plus buffer on a BD FACSAria II. To test detection sensitivity, Jurkat RNA equivalent to ten TCR copies was spiked into samples of about 19,000-1,000,000 naive CD8 T cells. CD8 T cells were enriched with RosetteSep CD8+ T Cell Enrichment Cocktail and Ficoll-Paque, followed by ACK red cell lysis. This TCR derives from a human donor in good health. Some libraries in this study had Jurkat cell RNA spiked in. The chain is made from TRBV7-9 and TRBJ2-7, and TRBD2 may be the D gene, going by 6 matching bases. Sequencing was performed on naive CD8+ T cells from blood, with Jurkat cell RNA spiked in. What the cell subset or site label conveys for this sample: FACS-sorted CD8+CD4-CCR7+CD45RA+ naive T cells. The CDR3 in this case is CASSHWEEAYEQCF. DNA sequence: TGTGCCAGCAGCCATTGGGAGGAAGCCTACGAGCAGTGCTTC.